This T cell receptor (beta chain) was identified during a study of CD8+CD57+ T cells in acquired aplastic anemia. Genomic DNA, the template, was used for profiling of the TCR beta VDJ and CDR3. TCRdb analysed the reads with MiXCR anew, one entry per CDR3 protein. The table records under 200,000 distinct CDR3 sequences, about 50% of them present only once. Study results and limitations: Overlapping CD8+ CDR3 repertoires of patients and controls contained some 30 shared sequences.

Germline V gene sequence: CDR1 SQVTM, CDR2 ANQGSEA. The CDR3 covers 15 residues. J gave up 9 bases and V 5 bases, and 12 bases lay outside the gene matches. The sample holds many counts of this clonotype. The antigen is not known. Patients selected for sequencing had displayed CD8+CD57+ cell expansion by flow cytometry. The TCR originated in a human donor with aplastic anemia. The J gene is TRBJ2-1, the V gene TRBV29-1; TRBD2 aligns across 11 bases. Sequences were obtained from sorted CD4+, CD8+, or CD8+CD57+ T cells (not recorded which) from PBMCs. The CDR3 coding sequence is TGCAGCGTTAGGGCTAGCGGGAGGCACTGGGGTGAGCAGTTCTTC. Amino acid sequence: CSVRASGRHWGEQFF.